One and the same sample provided the 7 T cell receptor beta chains below, sequenced in a study of cytomegalovirus exposure and HLA in healthy donors. The primer mix had 60 Vbeta and 13 Jbeta primers. Here immunoSEQ multiplex PCR was the method, and the copy in TCRdb shows in-frame clones only, minus some. The sample yields approximately 120,000 clones, around three quarters seen once. The sequenced material came from PBMCs. These receptors were taken from a woman aged 45 to 65 in good health and CMV-seronegative.

The J gene is TRBJ1-5, the V gene TRBV28; the match to TRBD1 covers 7 bases. Germline V CDR1 and CDR2: MDHEN, SYDVKM. This CDR3 has 16 amino acids. V gave up 6 bases and J gave up 7 bases; unmatched junction bases: 15. This CDR3 reads CASRALTGLLSQPQHF. The CDR3 DNA is TGTGCCAGCAGGGCCCTGACAGGGCTGCTTTCACAGCCCCAGCATTTT. Supplemented by reference TRBV28 and TRBJ1-5, the full variable domain reads DVKVTQSSRYLVKRTGEKVFLECVQDMDHENMFWYRQDPGLGLRLIYFSYDVKMKEKGDIPEGYSVSREKKERFSLILESASTNQTSMYLCASRALTGLLSQPQHFGDGTRLSIL.

This CDR3 reads CASSLSGGTNYEQYF. The CDR3, as DNA: TGTGCCAGCAGCTTAAGTGGCGGGACGAACTACGAGCAGTACTTC. This chain joins TRBV7-3 and TRBJ2-7, with D possibly being TRBD2 (6 bases). The V and J ends lost 1 base and 3 bases respectively, with 13 bases between them. Germline-derived CDR1 and CDR2 are SGHTA and FQGTGA. The CDR3 runs 15 residues.

The V gene is TRBV10-3, the J gene TRBJ1-1; tentatively, D is TRBD1 (6 bases). The germline gives CDR1 ENHRY, CDR2 SYGVKD. This CDR3 has 13 residues. V lost 7 bases to trimming and J lost 1 base, with 10 bases between them. CDR3 amino acids: CAITPGENTEAFF. CDR3 nucleotides: TGTGCCATCACGCCAGGGGAGAACACTGAAGCTTTCTTT.

This chain uses TRBV19 with TRBJ2-1; perhaps TRBD2 as D (5 bases). There are 16 residues in the CDR3. Germline V gene sequence: CDR1 LNHDA, CDR2 SQIVND (reference sequence). Trimming removed 4 bases from V and 6 bases from J, with 19 bases in between. The CDR3 is CASSRVSGTPSNEQFF. DNA of the CDR3: TGTGCCAGTAGTAGGGTGAGCGGCACCCCTTCCAATGAGCAGTTCTTC.

The chain links TRBV28 to TRBJ2-4, with D possibly matching TRBD2 (5 bases). Germline lookup yields CDR1 MDHEN and CDR2 SYDVKM. The CDR3 has 15 residues. Between the trimmed V and J ends, which lost 2 bases and 0 bases, there was a span of 8 bases. The CDR3, as DNA: TGTGCCAGCAGTTTAACCGAGGGAGCCAAAAACATTCAGTACTTC. Translating it yields CASSLTEGAKNIQYF.

The chain joins TRBV9 to TRBJ2-1, with D maybe TRBD2 (5 bases). This CDR3 spans 17 amino acids. V was cut by 3 bases and J by 2 bases, with 18 bases left in between. Germline lookup yields CDR1 SGDLS and CDR2 YYNGEE. In DNA, the CDR3 is TGTGCCAGCAGCGGGCGGGTAGGCGGCCTACCCTACAATGAGCAGTTCTTC. This translates into CASSGRVGGLPYNEQFF.

V and J are TRBV29-1 and TRBJ1-1, with 7 bases that match TRBD1. CDR1 is SQVTM and CDR2 is ANQGSEA in the germline V gene. The CDR3 loop spans 13 amino acids. With 2 bases clipped from V and 4 bases from J, the junction kept 4 bases outside the gene matches. The CDR3 protein is CSVERGLGTEAFF. CDR3 nucleotide sequence: TGCAGCGTTGAAAGGGGGCTGGGCACTGAAGCTTTCTTT.